This T cell receptor beta chain was recovered during a study of T cells in Graves' hyperthyroidism and ophthalmopathy. TCR beta CDR3 sequences were amplified from RNA transcripts. The TCR CDR3 was amplified in a first-round RT-PCR using the HTBI primer set. Via MiXCR, TCRdb re-called the multiplex PCR reads, giving one row per CDR3 protein. The table shows approximately 700,000 distinct CDR3 sequences, with around 17% occurring only once. Per the germline V gene, CDR1 is MDHEN and CDR2 is SYDVKM. The CDR3 totals 17 residues. Trimming at V came to 5 bases and at J to 3 bases, leaving 13 bases not matched to a gene. At least ten counts were recorded for this clonotype.

The gene calls are TRBV28 and TRBJ2-4; TRBD1 agrees at 7 bases. The clonotype was recovered from a man younger than 30 with Graves' hyperthyroidism. Sample: blood. The CDR3 DNA reads as TGTGCCAGCAGTCCCCAGGGGGTCTATGTAGGCAAAAACATTCAGTACTTC. This codes for CASSPQGVYVGKNIQYF.